What follows describes a single T cell receptor beta chain. The antigen is undetermined. Pooled samples include second doses given at about 4 or 12 weeks. The data are from a study of T cell responses to AZD1222 COVID-19 vaccine. Study-level points and caveats: Vaccine-related CD4 TCRs covered spike, predominating at 160-218 and 743-854. There were mostly white British donors and more females than males, and clonal diversity was possibly underestimated. Repertoires were sampled only after the peak T cell response.

The data were produced by immunoSEQ multiplex PCR, yet TCRdb's version contains in-frame clones alone and is incomplete. This table holds roughly 85,000 clones, roughly nine tenths found once. V was clipped by 4 bases and J by 1 base; unmatched bases: 6. Germline values: CDR1 SGHKS, CDR2 YYEKEE (reference sequence). There are 16 residues in the CDR3. This sample comprised peripheral blood, obtained 28 days after the second AZD1222 dose. The rearrangement links TRBV5-5 to TRBJ2-2; TRBD1 aligns across 8 bases. The TCR comes from an adult who received the AZD1222 COVID-19 vaccine. The CDR3 spells CASSGSGTGNTGELFF. The CDR3 nucleotides are TGTGCCAGCAGCGGATCCGGGACAGGGAACACCGGGGAGCTGTTTTTT.